This section outlines one TCR beta chain sequence together with its context. Its antigen is unknown. No much larger clone is present one base from it, and per-base qualities are unavailable. TCR CDR3 regions were amplified from genomic DNA by multiplex PCR using the deep immunoSEQ assay. Genomic DNA extracted from each cell subset was distributed evenly over all wells of several immunoSEQ 96-well plates, and each plate served as one replicate. For unsorted PBMC, approximately 0.3 ug of genomic DNA, equivalent to approximately 30,000 T cell genomes, went into each replicate PCR. Ten immunoSEQ deep assay plates were used to sequence unsorted PBMC genomic DNA. The purified libraries were quantified using a Qubit 3.0 fluorometer, sized with a Bioanalyzer 2100, and then quantified again using the KAPA Library Quantification kit. A separate single-read 150-cycle Illumina NextSeq 550 flow cell was used to sequence each immunoSEQ 96-well plate. For the original study's pipeline: Because the immunoSEQ output included only junctional sequences and no quality scores, the filtering could not be the same as the filtering used for full-length reads. To assign V/J genes and CDR3, sequences were annotated using PyIR, a Python wrapper for IgBLAST v1.9, with IMGT germline references. Reads with weak V/J assignments (E-value above 1e-6), missing CDR3, stop codons, out-of-frame junctions, or ambiguous translated residues were removed. A V3J clonotype was defined by an identical inferred V gene, J gene, and CDR3 amino acid sequence. To compute the percentage overlap between repertoires, the number of shared unique clonotypes was divided by the size of the smaller repertoire. Three approaches were used to assess repertoire richness: RTK rarefaction, the Chao1 estimator, and Recon v2.1 estimates of unobserved clonotypes. TCRdb retrieved this table from immuneACCESS and kept in-frame rearrangements only. Not all clones are present; in checked studies, unresolved V genes account for under half, and no reason is known for the remainder. Clonal size and the V and J genes are those of that table, whereas D and trimming came from the DNA. The table for this sample lists approximately 470,000 clones; around 73% of them were counted only once. The ten biggest clones cover around 12% of the sample.

These data are taken from a study of shared clonotypes between healthy human individuals (dated by TCRdb to 2018 to 2020). Broadly, across the study: A couple of women and three men aged 18 to 49 years were included in the cohort. Different laboratories and diverse techniques were used to prepare libraries and sequence TCR repertoires, to increase sequencing depth and limit assay-specific biases. Per donor, leukapheresis produced somewhere between about 0.94 and 9 billion PBMCs. To estimate repertoire size and how much clonotypes are shared between individuals, the study performed deep sequencing of blood TCR repertoires from roughly five healthy adults. Broader findings and caveats from the paper: Sampling was restricted to blood, and TCR repertoires in tissues likely differ from the TCR repertoires found in blood. Pairwise subsampling indicated that sequencing depth was expected to affect the degree of clonotype sharing among donors. The small number of donors limited the genetic and exposure-history diversity represented.

Healthy HIV-negative adults with no recently reported acute infections or vaccinations were included as donors. All donors were Caucasian adults living in Nashville, Tennessee, USA. For unsorted samples, 84 million or so PBMCs were counted, and genomic DNA was extracted using the QIAamp DNA Blood Mini kit. Blood was collected by leukapheresis, and PBMCs were isolated by Ficoll-Histopaque density gradient centrifugation and then cryopreserved in liquid nitrogen vapor phase. The germline V gene (reference sequence) yields SGHNT for CDR1 and YYREEE for CDR2. V and J are trimmed by 0 bases and 3 bases, and the gene matches miss 9 bases of the junction. The CDR3 starts with the cysteine, ends with the phenylalanine, and has 18 residues. Solely the CDR3 DNA is kept, with 54 bases framed from the first base.

Here the chain combines TRBV5-4 and TRBJ1-1, with 12 central nucleotides matching TRBD1. The sample comprised PBMCs. This clonotype was sampled from a woman aged 40 to 50 in good health. Some clones in this sample may be carry-over from other donors' samples. The nucleotide sequence reads as follows: TGTGCCAGCAGCTTGGGGTGGGGACAGGGGGCGCAGGACACTGAAGCTTTCTTT. Its translation reads: CASSLGWGQGAQDTEAFF.